Shown below are 25 T cell receptor beta chains from a single sample sequenced in a study of blood T cell repertoires in COVID-19. Assay: immunoSEQ multiplex PCR; the TCRdb copy retains only in-frame clones and omits some. The sample holds 400,000 to 500,000 clones, around nine tenths seen once. Sequenced sample: PBMCs or T cells enriched from blood (not recorded which). All receptors derive from a woman aged 18-29 years who had been exposed to COVID-19.

There are a few counts of this clone. CDR3 DNA sequence: TGTGCCAGCAGCCTAGGGGAGGCCGGGGAGCTGTTTTTT. Its protein product is CASSLGEAGELFF. V and J are TRBV5-5 and TRBJ2-2, with a possible D match to TRBD2 (6 bases). The V and J ends lost 4 bases and 6 bases respectively, with 10 bases between them. CDR1 and CDR2 from the germline V gene are SGHKS and YYEKEE (reference sequence). The CDR3 extends over 13 amino acids.

This CDR3 is CASSSRGGDEKLFF. The CDR3 DNA reads as TGTGCCAGCAGCTCCCGAGGGGGGGATGAAAAACTGTTTTTT. The chain recombines TRBV6-5 with TRBJ1-4; TRBD1 is a possible D gene (6 bases). CDR3 length: 14 amino acids. V shed 6 bases and J shed 6 bases, with 14 bases lying between them. CDR1 is MNHEY, CDR2 SVGAGI, per germline.

The chain is built from TRBV7-2 and TRBJ1-5; D is possibly TRBD1 (6 bases). CDR1 and CDR2 (germline): SGHTA, FQGNSA. V was clipped by 1 base and J by 7 bases, with 17 bases between them. The CDR3 runs 16 residues. The CDR3 loop reads CASSLGGWNRAQPQHF. CDR3 DNA: TGTGCCAGCAGCTTAGGGGGTTGGAACAGGGCGCAGCCCCAGCATTTT.

V is TRBV27 and J is TRBJ2-1; a possible D gene is TRBD2 (5 bases). Germline CDR1 MNHEY, CDR2 SMNVEV (reference sequence). The CDR3 length is 13 residues. The V end lost 2 bases, the J end lost 6 bases, and 8 bases lay between the germline ends. The CDR3 nucleotides read TGTGCCAGCAGTTTAAGTCTAGCCAATGAGCAGTTCTTC. Its translation: CASSLSLANEQFF.

The chain uses TRBV3-1 (or the pseudogene TRBV3-2) and TRBJ1-5; D unclear. Germline V gives CDR1 LGHDT, CDR2 YNNKEL (reference sequence). V was shortened by 4 bases and J by 4 bases, with 8 bases between the two germline ends. The CDR3 length is 13 residues. The CDR3 DNA is TGTGCCAGCAGCCCAGGACTAAATCAGCCCCAGCATTTT. It encodes CASSPGLNQPQHF.

The chain joins TRBV5-1 to TRBJ2-3, with 7 nucleotides matching TRBD1. The CDR3 is 16 amino acids. Trimming at V came to 4 bases and at J to 0 bases, leaving 8 bases not matched to a gene. Germline values: CDR1 SGHRS, CDR2 YFSETQ. CDR3: CASSRTTGPSTDTQYF. For the CDR3, the DNA is TGCGCCAGCAGCAGAACGACAGGGCCAAGCACAGATACGCAGTATTTT.

This chain joins TRBV6-2 or TRBV6-3 and TRBJ1-4; 8 bases are a match to TRBD1. CDR1 is MNHEY, CDR2 SVGEGT, per germline. Trimming at V came to 5 bases and at J to 3 bases, leaving 2 bases not matched to a gene. This CDR3 comprises 14 residues. The CDR3 DNA follows: TGTGCCAGCAGTAGACAGGGGCCTAATGAAAAACTGTTTTTT. As protein: CASSRQGPNEKLFF.

The chain employs TRBV9 and TRBJ2-1, with 7 bases aligning to TRBD2. Germline V CDR1 and CDR2: SGDLS, YYNGEE. The V gene end was trimmed by 3 bases and the J gene end by 2 bases; junction bases not matched to a gene: 5. The CDR3 length is 15 residues. CDR3 DNA sequence: TGTGCCAGCAGCGCGAGCGGGGACCCCTACAATGAGCAGTTCTTC. Protein product: CASSASGDPYNEQFF.

V usage is TRBV20-1 and J usage is TRBJ2-1, with a tentative D call TRBD1 (6 bases). With 3 bases removed from V and 7 bases from J, the gap between germline ends came to 13 bases. Germline CDR1 DFQATT, CDR2 SNEGSKA (reference sequence). The CDR3 contains 13 residues. This chain's CDR3 is CSASKGQLNEQFF. Here the CDR3 DNA reads TGCAGTGCTAGTAAGGGACAATTGAATGAGCAGTTCTTC.

The chain combines TRBV19 with TRBJ2-5, with TRBD1 matching over 12 bases. CDR3 length equals 14 residues. Germline V gene data show CDR1 as LNHDA and CDR2 as SQIVND (reference sequence). The J segment lost 7 bases and the V segment lost 7 bases, leaving 7 bases of the junction unmatched. The DNA for the CDR3 is TGTGCCAGTATGGGACAGGGGGCCGGGGGGACCCAGTACTTC. This sequence encodes CASMGQGAGGTQYF.

The chain couples TRBV5-1 to TRBJ2-3, with D maybe TRBD1 (6 bases). V dropped 5 bases and J dropped 1 base, with 14 bases sitting between them. Germline V lookup: CDR1 SGHRS, CDR2 YFSETQ. The CDR3 spans 15 residues. Here the CDR3 reads CASRFGAGGTDTQYF. The CDR3 DNA is TGCGCCAGCAGATTCGGGGCAGGGGGCACAGATACGCAGTATTTT. The entire variable domain, with the rest obtained from reference TRBV5-1 and TRBJ2-3, is as follows: KAGVTQTPRYLIKTRGQQVTLSCSPISGHRSVSWYQQTPGQGLQFLFEYFSETQRNKGNFPGRFSGRQFSNSRSEMNVSTLELGDSALYLCASRFGAGGTDTQYFGPGTRLTVL.

The V and J genes are TRBV7-2 and TRBJ1-2, with 7 bases lining up with TRBD1. CDR3 size: 13 residues. The germline V gene encodes CDR1 SGHTA and CDR2 FQGNSA. After removal of 3 bases from V and 4 bases from J, the junction contained 2 bases not matched to a gene. CDR3 sequence: CASSFGTAYGYTF. CDR3 coding DNA: TGTGCCAGCAGCTTCGGGACAGCCTATGGCTACACCTTC.

V and J are TRBV15 and TRBJ1-6; 9 nucleotides align to TRBD1. This CDR3 comprises 15 residues. CDR1 is LNHNV and CDR2 is YYDKDF in the germline V gene (reference sequence). With 0 bases clipped from V and 7 bases from J, the junction kept 1 base outside the gene matches. CDR3: CATSREDRGNSPLHF. The CDR3 nucleotides are TGTGCCACCAGCAGAGAGGACAGGGGCAATTCACCCCTCCACTTT. The variable domain in full, completed from reference TRBV15 and TRBJ1-6, reads DAMVIQNPRYQVTQFGKPVTLSCSQTLNHNVMYWYQQKSSQAPKLLFHYYDKDFNNEADTPDNFQSRRPNTSFCFLDIRSPGLGDTAMYLCATSREDRGNSPLHFGNGTRLTVT.

V is TRBV18 and J is TRBJ1-2; D not resolved. Trimming took off 1 base at V and 7 bases at J, with 7 bases between the two ends. Looked up from germline, CDR1 is KGHSH and CDR2 is LQKENI. The CDR3 is 12 residues long. The CDR3 is CASSPRTGGYTF. In DNA form, the CDR3 reads TGTGCCAGCTCACCACGGACTGGTGGCTACACCTTC.

The genes are TRBV5-8 and TRBJ1-1; a weak D match, TRBD1 (5 bases). The length of the CDR3 is 17 residues. V lost 6 bases to trimming and J lost 0 bases, with 21 bases between them. Per the germline V gene, CDR1 is SGHTS and CDR2 is YDEGEE. CDR3 sequence reads: CASTRQGGTVMNTEAFF. In DNA, the CDR3 is TGTGCCAGCACAAGGCAGGGTGGGACTGTAATGAACACTGAAGCTTTCTTT.

The chain recombines TRBV6-1 with TRBJ2-5; D unresolved. This CDR3 has 14 amino acids. CDR1 and CDR2 from the germline V gene are MNHNS and SASEGT. Trimming took off 2 bases at V and 1 base at J, with 8 bases between the two ends. The CDR3 protein is CASSELSPQETQYF. CDR3 nucleotides: TGTGCCAGCAGTGAATTGAGTCCCCAAGAGACCCAGTACTTC.

This chain uses TRBV5-1 with TRBJ2-3; the match to TRBD2 covers 14 bases. CDR1 SGHRS and CDR2 YFSETQ come from the germline V gene. This CDR3 region has 18 residues. V lost 1 base, J lost 3 bases, and 7 bases stayed unmatched. The CDR3 loop is CASSLSGTSGSPTDTQYF. The CDR3 DNA reads TGCGCCAGCAGCTTGTCGGGGACTAGCGGGAGTCCGACAGATACGCAGTATTTT.

Comments on this clone: Other nucleotide sequences in the sample specify the same CDR3. The genes are TRBV5-1 and TRBJ2-2; 10 bases map to TRBD2. The germline V gene encodes CDR1 SGHRS and CDR2 YFSETQ. The junction had 0 bases not matched to a gene; V was cut back by 0 bases and J by 1 base. The CDR3 is made up of 16 amino acids. Written as DNA, the CDR3 is TGCGCCAGCAGCTTGGGACTAGCGGGGAACACCGGGGAGCTGTTTTTT. Protein: CASSLGLAGNTGELFF.

This chain links TRBV6-4 with TRBJ2-2; 8 bases match TRBD2. CDR3 length: 15 residues. Germline CDR1 MRHNA, CDR2 SNTAGT. The V gene end was trimmed by 3 bases and the J gene end by 7 bases; junction bases not matched to a gene: 7. CDR3 coding DNA: TGTGCCAGCAGTGAAGAAGCGGGGGTTGGCGGGGAGCTGTTTTTT. The encoded protein is CASSEEAGVGGELFF.

This clone was picked up many times. The chain uses TRBV5-6 and TRBJ1-6, with TRBD1 matching over 9 bases. Germline lookup yields CDR1 SGHDT and CDR2 YYEEEE. Germline trimming cut 4 bases from V and 6 bases from J; bases unmatched to any gene: 2. The CDR3 loop spans 14 amino acids. Written as DNA, the CDR3 is TGTGCCAGCAGCACGACAGGGGGTAATTCACCCCTCCACTTT. It encodes CASSTTGGNSPLHF. The variable domain in full, with the rest retrieved from reference TRBV5-6 and TRBJ1-6, is DAGVTQSPTHLIKTRGQQVTLRCSPKSGHDTVSWYQQALGQGPQFIFQYYEEEERQRGNFPDRFSGHQFPNYSSELNVNALLLGDSALYLCASSTTGGNSPLHFGNGTRLTVT.

The chain is built from TRBV28 and TRBJ1-5; TRBD1 aligns across 7 bases. J lost 4 bases, V lost 3 bases, and 3 bases had no gene match. The CDR3 is 14 amino acids. The germline V gene has CDR1 MDHEN and CDR2 SYDVKM. CDR3 sequence: CASSFNRGNQPQHF. DNA of the CDR3: TGTGCCAGCAGTTTTAACAGGGGAAATCAGCCCCAGCATTTT.

The chain uses TRBV28 and TRBJ2-1; D uncertain. Germline V gene data show CDR1 as MDHEN and CDR2 as SYDVKM. Trimming stripped 3 bases from V and 10 bases from J, with 13 bases between. The CDR3 is 13 residues long. As DNA, the CDR3 is TGTGCCAGCAGTTTCTTTTCCCAGGTGGAGCAGTTCTTC. Residues: CASSFFSQVEQFF.

J is TRBJ2-1 and V is TRBV5-1; D is uncertain. V lost 4 bases and J 1 base, leaving 9 bases between the germline ends. The CDR3 spans 14 residues. From germline, CDR1 is SGHRS and CDR2 YFSETQ. The CDR3 reads CASSLPGSYNEQFF. The CDR3 DNA sequence: TGCGCCAGCAGCCTCCCCGGTTCCTACAATGAGCAGTTCTTC.

The rearrangement joins TRBV3-1 (or the pseudogene TRBV3-2) to TRBJ2-1; 9 bases are a match to TRBD2. CDR1 LGHDT and CDR2 YNNKEL come from the germline V gene (reference sequence). The CDR3 covers 18 residues. V was clipped by 0 bases and J by 6 bases; unmatched bases: 12. DNA of the CDR3: TGTGCCAGCAGCCAAGATGGCGGAGGAGCGGGAGGAGGCAATGAGCAGTTCTTC. Translated: CASSQDGGGAGGGNEQFF.

V and J are TRBV13 and TRBJ2-1; TRBD2 matches at 9 bases. The CDR3 loop spans 15 amino acids. Germline CDR1 is PRHDT and CDR2 is FYEKMQ (reference sequence). The V and J ends lost 3 bases and 4 bases, in that order; junction bases with no gene match: 4. The CDR3 sequence is CASSLAGGPYNEQFF. The CDR3 coding sequence is TGTGCCAGCAGCTTGGCGGGAGGGCCATACAATGAGCAGTTCTTC.